This is a list of T cell receptor beta chains from one sample in a study of cytomegalovirus exposure and HLA in healthy donors. Some clones are missing from TCRdb's copy, which holds only in-frame ones; the method was immunoSEQ multiplex PCR. The sample lists around 100,000 clones, 70% to 85% occurring once. Sample: PBMCs. All receptors come from a woman aged 40 to 49 in good health and CMV-seronegative. The CDR3 runs from the conserved cysteine through the conserved F or W. The order of the fields is J gene, V gene, D gene, clone size, CDR3 DNA, CDR3 protein. The D gene is left open where the match is weak. Not all rows give a size; the values are once, few, many and, for expanded clones, a class.

j_call: TRBJ1-4; v_call: TRBV30; d_call: NA; clone_size: NA; cdr3_nt: TGTGCCTGGAGTGTAGGGCAGGGGTTGGAAAAACTGTTTTTT; cdr3_aa: CAWSVGQGLEKLFF
j_call: TRBJ2-7; v_call: TRBV9; d_call: TRBD1; clone_size: NA; cdr3_nt: TGTGCCAGCAGCGCGGGGACAGGGAGCTCCTACGAGCAGTACTTC; cdr3_aa: CASSAGTGSSYEQYF
j_call: TRBJ1-1; v_call: TRBV7-2; d_call: TRBD1; clone_size: NA; cdr3_nt: TGTGCCAGCAGCGAGGACAGGGGGGCGGTTAGCACTGAAGCTTTCTTT; cdr3_aa: CASSEDRGAVSTEAFF
j_call: TRBJ2-5; v_call: TRBV19; d_call: TRBD2; clone_size: NA; cdr3_nt: TGTGCCAGTAGTTCCCTGAGCGGGGGGAAGCGTTTCCGTGAGACCCAGTACTTC; cdr3_aa: CASSSLSGGKRFRETQYF
j_call: TRBJ2-1; v_call: TRBV30; d_call: NA; clone_size: NA; cdr3_nt: TGTGCCGGGACGAGGATAGCGCCCACCTACAATGAGCAGTTCTTC; cdr3_aa: CAGTRIAPTYNEQFF
j_call: TRBJ2-5; v_call: TRBV5-8; d_call: NA; clone_size: NA; cdr3_nt: TGTGCCAGCAGCTTGTTGCGACTTCAAGAGACCCAGTACTTC; cdr3_aa: CASSLLRLQETQYF
j_call: TRBJ1-2; v_call: TRBV6-6; d_call: TRBD1; clone_size: NA; cdr3_nt: TGTGCCAGCAGTTACTCTTCCGGGACAGGGAACCCTGGCTACACCTTC; cdr3_aa: CASSYSSGTGNPGYTF
j_call: TRBJ2-5; v_call: TRBV19; d_call: TRBD2; clone_size: few; cdr3_nt: TGTGCCAGTAGCCTAGGGGCGGGGGGGCAAGAGACCCAGTACTTC; cdr3_aa: CASSLGAGGQETQYF
j_call: TRBJ2-7; v_call: TRBV5-6; d_call: NA; clone_size: NA; cdr3_nt: TGTGCCAGCAGCCTACACCAGGAGTACTTC; cdr3_aa: CASSLHQEYF
j_call: TRBJ2-6; v_call: TRBV4-3; d_call: NA; clone_size: few; cdr3_nt: TGCGCCAGCAGCCCTACCCCGATAACAGGGACTGGGGCCAACGTCCTGACTTTC; cdr3_aa: CASSPTPITGTGANVLTF
j_call: TRBJ1-1; v_call: TRBV5-1; d_call: NA; clone_size: NA; cdr3_nt: TGCGCCAGCAGCAGGACAGAGAACACTGAAGCTTTCTTT; cdr3_aa: CASSRTENTEAFF
j_call: TRBJ2-3; v_call: TRBV7-2; d_call: TRBD1; clone_size: NA; cdr3_nt: TGTGCCAGCAGCTCCCGGACAGGGGCTACAGATACGCAGTATTTT; cdr3_aa: CASSSRTGATDTQYF
j_call: TRBJ2-2; v_call: TRBV4-3; d_call: TRBD2; clone_size: NA; cdr3_nt: TGCGCCAGCAGCTCCGGGACTACAAACACCGGGGAGCTGTTTTTT; cdr3_aa: CASSSGTTNTGELFF
j_call: TRBJ1-3; v_call: TRBV7-8; d_call: NA; clone_size: NA; cdr3_nt: TGTGCCAGCAGCATCCGACTGAACCCCTCTGGAAACACCATATATTTT; cdr3_aa: CASSIRLNPSGNTIYF
j_call: TRBJ2-1; v_call: TRBV9; d_call: TRBD2; clone_size: NA; cdr3_nt: TGTGCCAGCAGCGTAGATGGCGGGGGAAATGACAATGAGCAGTTCTTC; cdr3_aa: CASSVDGGGNDNEQFF
j_call: TRBJ2-1; v_call: TRBV19; d_call: NA; clone_size: NA; cdr3_nt: TGTGCCAGTAGTGGCAGGGTCCCTAGCTCCTACAATGAGCAGTTCTTC; cdr3_aa: CASSGRVPSSYNEQFF
j_call: TRBJ2-7; v_call: TRBV4-3; d_call: TRBD2; clone_size: NA; cdr3_nt: TGCGCCAGCAGCCCTGGACTAGCGGGGAGCTCCTACGAGCAGTACTTC; cdr3_aa: CASSPGLAGSSYEQYF
j_call: TRBJ2-2; v_call: TRBV5-6; d_call: NA; clone_size: NA; cdr3_nt: TGTGCCAGCAGCTTGTCGTGGTTATCAGGGGACACCGGGGAGCTGTTTTTT; cdr3_aa: CASSLSWLSGDTGELFF
j_call: TRBJ2-1; v_call: TRBV5-1; d_call: TRBD2; clone_size: NA; cdr3_nt: TGCGCCAGCGCCGGGACTAGCCAGAGGGGGGAGCAGTTCTTC; cdr3_aa: CASAGTSQRGEQFF
j_call: TRBJ2-7; v_call: TRBV27; d_call: TRBD1; clone_size: NA; cdr3_nt: TGTGCCAGCAGTTTAAGGGGTAACAGGGGGTACCGGAGCTCCTACGAGCAGTACTTC; cdr3_aa: CASSLRGNRGYRSSYEQYF
j_call: TRBJ2-7; v_call: TRBV5-4; d_call: NA; clone_size: NA; cdr3_nt: TGTGCCAGCAGCTTGGGATTGAGGGGGGGTTCCGGCGAGCAGTACTTC; cdr3_aa: CASSLGLRGGSGEQYF
j_call: TRBJ1-2; v_call: TRBV6-6; d_call: NA; clone_size: NA; cdr3_nt: TGTGCCAGCAGAACTACAGGTGGCTACACCTTC; cdr3_aa: CASRTTGGYTF
j_call: TRBJ2-1; v_call: TRBV5-1; d_call: TRBD1; clone_size: NA; cdr3_nt: TGCGCCAGCAGCTTGATTACAGGGGGTACGAATGAGCAGTTCTTC; cdr3_aa: CASSLITGGTNEQFF
j_call: TRBJ2-1; v_call: TRBV9; d_call: NA; clone_size: NA; cdr3_nt: TGTGCCAGCACCCCCCTGGGGCGGGGCGGAGCCAGCTCCTACAATGAGCAGTTCTTC; cdr3_aa: CASTPLGRGGASSYNEQFF
j_call: TRBJ1-2; v_call: TRBV5-4; d_call: NA; clone_size: once; cdr3_nt: TGTGCCAGCAGCCCCGGACTAGGGACGGTAAACTATGGCTACACCTTC; cdr3_aa: CASSPGLGTVNYGYTF
j_call: TRBJ2-3; v_call: TRBV4-1; d_call: TRBD2; clone_size: NA; cdr3_nt: TGCGCCAGCAGCCAAGACGCGGGAGAGAGGACAGATACGCAGTATTTT; cdr3_aa: CASSQDAGERTDTQYF
j_call: TRBJ2-1; v_call: TRBV7-9; d_call: TRBD2; clone_size: NA; cdr3_nt: TGTGCCAGCAGCTTAGGGACTAGCCATGAGCAGTTCTTC; cdr3_aa: CASSLGTSHEQFF
j_call: TRBJ2-5; v_call: TRBV2; d_call: NA; clone_size: NA; cdr3_nt: TGTGCCAGCAGTGGAACAATCTACCAAGAGACCCAGTACTTC; cdr3_aa: CASSGTIYQETQYF
j_call: TRBJ2-1; v_call: TRBV7-2; d_call: NA; clone_size: few; cdr3_nt: TGTGCCAGCAGCTTAGTTAGCTCCTACAATGAGCAGTTCTTC; cdr3_aa: CASSLVSSYNEQFF
j_call: TRBJ2-3; v_call: TRBV9; d_call: NA; clone_size: once; cdr3_nt: TGTGCCAGCAGCGTAGGACCTGGTTCGGGAGCTAGCACAGATACGCAGTATTTT; cdr3_aa: CASSVGPGSGASTDTQYF
j_call: TRBJ2-3; v_call: TRBV7-9; d_call: NA; clone_size: NA; cdr3_nt: TGTTCCAGCAGATACGGTGTAGATACGCAGTATTTT; cdr3_aa: CSSRYGVDTQYF
j_call: TRBJ2-3; v_call: TRBV5-1; d_call: TRBD1; clone_size: NA; cdr3_nt: TGCGCCAGCAGCTTAGGACAGGTGGCAGATACGCAGTATTTT; cdr3_aa: CASSLGQVADTQYF
j_call: TRBJ2-7; v_call: TRBV5-1; d_call: NA; clone_size: NA; cdr3_nt: TGCGCCAGCAGCTTTGGGGCTAGTTTGGGTTACGAGCAGTACTTC; cdr3_aa: CASSFGASLGYEQYF
j_call: TRBJ1-3; v_call: TRBV30; d_call: NA; clone_size: NA; cdr3_nt: TGTGCCTGGAGGGCAGGGGTACTTGGAAACACCATATATTTT; cdr3_aa: CAWRAGVLGNTIYF
j_call: TRBJ2-1; v_call: TRBV19; d_call: TRBD2; clone_size: NA; cdr3_nt: TGTGCCAGTAGTCCCGGGACTAGTAATCGTGAGCAGTTCTTC; cdr3_aa: CASSPGTSNREQFF
j_call: TRBJ1-1; v_call: TRBV18; d_call: TRBD1; clone_size: NA; cdr3_nt: TGTGCCAGCTCACTCGCACAGGGGGAAGGCACTGAAGCTTTCTTT; cdr3_aa: CASSLAQGEGTEAFF
j_call: TRBJ1-2; v_call: TRBV11-2; d_call: NA; clone_size: NA; cdr3_nt: TGTGCCAGCAGCCAAGGCGGGGGAGGTGGCTACACCTTC; cdr3_aa: CASSQGGGGGYTF
j_call: TRBJ1-2; v_call: TRBV4-1; d_call: NA; clone_size: NA; cdr3_nt: TGCGCCAGCAGCCAACCTATATATGGCTACACCTTC; cdr3_aa: CASSQPIYGYTF
j_call: TRBJ1-1; v_call: TRBV5-6; d_call: TRBD1; clone_size: NA; cdr3_nt: TGTGCCAGCCTAGGACAGGGGGCTTCGGAGGCTTTCTTT; cdr3_aa: CASLGQGASEAFF
j_call: TRBJ2-7; v_call: TRBV28; d_call: NA; clone_size: NA; cdr3_nt: TGTGCCAGCAGTACCAGGACAGCTATTGAAATCGCCTACGAGCAGTACTTC; cdr3_aa: CASSTRTAIEIAYEQYF